This entry concerns a single T cell receptor beta chain. The CDR3 contains 16 residues. Germline loops: CDR1 SNHLY, CDR2 FYNNEI. J gave up 0 bases and V 4 bases, and 4 bases lay outside the gene matches. This sample stems from a study of Graves' ophthalmopathy and Graves' hyperthyroidism. RNA transcripts provided the template for amplifying TCR beta CDR3 regions. RT-PCR was first run with HTBI primers, then multiplex PCR in a second round. TCRdb redid the calling of the multiplex PCR reads with MiXCR, one entry per CDR3 protein. The table records about 700,000 distinct CDR3 sequences, more than 40% of them present only once.

The TCR originated in an adult man with Graves' ophthalmopathy. The gene calls are TRBV2 and TRBJ2-5; 11 nucleotides agree with TRBD2. The sequencing sample was made of peripheral blood. CDR3 in amino acids: CASSALAGAHQETQYF. CDR3 nucleotides: TGTGCCAGCAGTGCACTAGCGGGGGCCCACCAAGAGACCCAGTACTTC.